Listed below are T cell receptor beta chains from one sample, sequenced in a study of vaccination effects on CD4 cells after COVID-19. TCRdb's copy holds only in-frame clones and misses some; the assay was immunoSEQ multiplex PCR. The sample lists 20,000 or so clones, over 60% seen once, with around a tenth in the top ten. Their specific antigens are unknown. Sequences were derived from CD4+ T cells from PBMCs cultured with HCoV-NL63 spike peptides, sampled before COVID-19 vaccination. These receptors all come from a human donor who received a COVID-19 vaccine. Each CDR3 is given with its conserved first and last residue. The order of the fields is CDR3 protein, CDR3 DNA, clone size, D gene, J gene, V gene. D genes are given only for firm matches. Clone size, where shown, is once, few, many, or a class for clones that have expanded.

CDR3: CASSAQQGAEAFF; DNA: TGTGCCAGCAGTGCCCAACAGGGGGCTGAAGCTTTCTTT; size: -; D: TRBD1; J: TRBJ1-1; V: TRBV12-3/TRBV12-4
CDR3: CASSLADSTDTQYF; DNA: TGCGCCAGCAGCTTGGCGGACAGCACAGATACGCAGTATTTT; size: -; D: -; J: TRBJ2-3; V: TRBV5-1
CDR3: CSVAENYGYTF; DNA: TGCAGCGTTGCTGAGAACTATGGCTACACCTTC; size: -; D: -; J: TRBJ1-2; V: TRBV29-1
CDR3: CASSPQIGNTIYF; DNA: TGTGCCAGCAGTCCGCAAATTGGAAACACCATATATTTT; size: -; D: -; J: TRBJ1-3; V: TRBV27
CDR3: CASSYSMALGGETQYF; DNA: TGTGCCAGCAGTTACTCGATGGCGCTTGGCGGCGAGACCCAGTACTTC; size: -; D: -; J: TRBJ2-5; V: TRBV6-5
CDR3: CASSNMENSPLHF; DNA: TGCGCCAGCAGCAACATGGAGAATTCACCCCTCCACTTT; size: -; D: -; J: TRBJ1-6; V: TRBV10-1
CDR3: CASSYLQSNQPQHF; DNA: TGTGCCAGCAGTTACCTCCAGAGCAATCAGCCCCAGCATTTT; size: -; D: -; J: TRBJ1-5; V: TRBV6-2/TRBV6-3
CDR3: CASSLGQGIDTQYF; DNA: TGCGCCAGCAGCTTGGGGCAGGGGATAGATACGCAGTATTTT; size: -; D: -; J: TRBJ2-3; V: TRBV5-1
CDR3: CAWSVGGTSTEAFF; DNA: TGTGCCTGGAGTGTAGGGGGGACGAGCACTGAAGCTTTCTTT; size: -; D: -; J: TRBJ1-1; V: TRBV30
CDR3: CASSARTGYNSPLHF; DNA: TGTGCCAGCAGCGCACGGACAGGTTATAATTCACCCCTCCACTTT; size: few; D: TRBD1; J: TRBJ1-6; V: TRBV3-1/TRBV3-2
CDR3: CASSTSGEETQYF; DNA: TGTGCCAGCTCCACTAGCGGGGAAGAGACCCAGTACTTC; size: -; D: TRBD2; J: TRBJ2-5; V: TRBV5-6
CDR3: CASRGNSPLHF; DNA: TGTGCCAGCAGGGGTAATTCACCCCTCCACTTT; size: -; D: -; J: TRBJ1-6; V: TRBV12-3/TRBV12-4
CDR3: CASSLGLSRNEQFF; DNA: TGTGCCAGCAGTTTGGGGCTATCACGCAATGAGCAGTTCTTC; size: -; D: -; J: TRBJ2-1; V: TRBV27
CDR3: CASSPRHGTSGRTDTQYF; DNA: TGTGCCAGCAGCCCCCGCCACGGGACTAGCGGAAGGACAGATACGCAGTATTTT; size: -; D: TRBD2; J: TRBJ2-3; V: TRBV7-6
CDR3: CASRPMNTEAFF; DNA: TGTGCCAGCAGGCCGATGAACACTGAAGCTTTCTTT; size: -; D: -; J: TRBJ1-1; V: TRBV3-1/TRBV3-2
CDR3: CASSDTGPLAKNIQYF; DNA: TGTGCCAGCAGTGATACCGGTCCTCTAGCCAAAAACATTCAGTACTTC; size: -; D: -; J: TRBJ2-4; V: TRBV6-1
CDR3: CASSKLGTDTLNSPLHF; DNA: TGTGCCAGCAGCAAATTGGGGACAGACACTCTAAATTCACCCCTCCACTTT; size: -; D: -; J: TRBJ1-6; V: TRBV21-1
CDR3: CASTNRGTGGNTIYF; DNA: TGTGCCAGCACTAACCGCGGGACAGGCGGAAACACCATATATTTT; size: few; D: TRBD1; J: TRBJ1-3; V: TRBV2
CDR3: CASSVTLAGANVLTF; DNA: TGTGCCAGCAGCGTCACATTAGCTGGGGCCAACGTCCTGACTTTC; size: once; D: -; J: TRBJ2-6; V: TRBV7-9
CDR3: CASFRGSLDEQYF; DNA: TGTGCCAGCTTCCGCGGGAGCTTGGACGAGCAGTACTTC; size: few; D: TRBD2; J: TRBJ2-7; V: TRBV2